The T cell receptor beta chain described here comes from a study of T-cell memory formation after mild COVID-19. MiXCR was run by TCRdb on the 5' RACE reads, yielding one entry per CDR3 protein. This table has nearly 110,000 distinct CDR3 sequences, approximately 13% appearing once. Germline V lookup: CDR1 SGHVS, CDR2 FQNEAQ. Trimming shortened V by 7 bases and J by 2 bases, and 18 bases separated the two germline ends. This CDR3 contains 15 residues. The sample taken for sequencing was PBMCs or a T cell subset sorted from them (not recorded which). The chain links TRBV7-8 to TRBJ2-7; D may be TRBD1 (6 bases). The clonotype originates from an adult woman who had mild COVID-19 (a few samples of this study predate the infection). Cell type and time point are not known. The chain's CDR3 is CASTTLRDKTYEQYF. The CDR3, as DNA: TGTGCCAGCACCACTCTCCGGGACAAGACCTACGAGCAGTACTTC.